This T cell receptor (beta chain) was sequenced during a study of T cell changes during pregnancy in multiple sclerosis. Sequenced by immunoSEQ multiplex PCR; TCRdb stores in-frame clones only, minus some. The sample has about 80,000 clones, 92% seen once. This clone has only one observation. This clonotype was sampled from a female donor with multiple sclerosis, enrolled in a pregnancy study. The sequencing used peripheral blood, collected before pregnancy.

CDR3 in amino acids: CASSLGIGVETQYF. The DNA of the CDR3 is TGTGCCAGCAGCTTGGGGATTGGAGTCGAGACCCAGTACTTC. This rearrangement joins TRBV5-6 to TRBJ2-5; D gene unclear. This CDR3 comprises 14 residues. V dropped 0 bases and J dropped 5 bases, with 11 bases sitting between them. Germline V gives CDR1 SGHDT, CDR2 YYEEEE.